One sample yielded the 20 T cell receptor beta chains listed below, sequenced in a study of OX40 agonist ivuxolimab in advanced cancers. Generated by immunoSEQ multiplex PCR, the TCRdb table keeps only in-frame clones and is missing some. This table holds tens of thousands of clones, about 89% found once. The sequenced sample was CD4+ or CD8+ T cells sorted from blood, obtained in a trial of the OX40 agonist ivuxolimab. The receptors here all came from an adult with an advanced solid tumor such as melanoma, head and neck, liver or kidney cancer.

This clone occurred a few times. The chain has TRBV5-4 and TRBJ1-1, with D possibly being TRBD1 (6 bases). Trimming removed 4 bases at V and 5 bases at J, with 21 bases between. There are 16 residues in the CDR3. Germline CDR1 and CDR2: SGHNT and YYREEE (reference sequence). CDR3 sequence (DNA): TGTGCCAGCAGCCTAGGGGGGCAATTTGGGGTTACTGAAGCTTTCTTT. It codes for CASSLGGQFGVTEAFF.

This chain connects TRBV11-2 to TRBJ2-3, with 14 bases aligning to TRBD2. V shed 5 bases, J shed 0 bases, and the junction held 10 bases outside the gene matches. The V gene's germline CDR1 is SGHAT and CDR2 FQNNGV. This CDR3 region has 19 residues. The CDR3 spells CASSPGTSGGGPSTDTQYF. CDR3 nucleotides: TGTGCCAGCAGCCCCGGGACTAGCGGGGGAGGCCCTAGCACAGATACGCAGTATTTT.

The chain combines TRBV28 with TRBJ2-5, with TRBD2 as a possible D gene (6 bases). Trimming took off 6 bases at V and 5 bases at J, with 28 bases between the two ends. This CDR3 contains 18 residues. Germline CDR1 and CDR2: MDHEN and SYDVKM. The CDR3 loop is CASRLSRRGVISFETQYF. CDR3 DNA: TGTGCCAGCAGACTGAGTCGACGCGGGGTTATTTCTTTTGAGACCCAGTACTTC.

The genes are TRBV4-1 and TRBJ2-1; TRBD2 matches 8 bases. V gave up 0 bases and J gave up 7 bases; unmatched junction bases: 8. The germline gives CDR1 MGHRA, CDR2 YSYEKL. CDR3 length equals 16 residues. In DNA, the CDR3 is TGCGCCAGCAGCCAAGAACCCGGGAGGGCCGTGAATGAGCAGTTCTTC. Translation: CASSQEPGRAVNEQFF.

Note on this clone: The same CDR3 arises from other DNA sequences in this sample as well. V is TRBV6-1 and J is TRBJ2-5; 8 bases agree with TRBD2. Germline V lookup: CDR1 MNHNS, CDR2 SASEGT. This CDR3 has 15 amino acids. Trimming at V came to 4 bases and at J to 4 bases, leaving 8 bases not matched to a gene. The CDR3 loop reads CASSGSGGPGETQYF. CDR3 nucleotide sequence: TGTGCCAGCAGTGGATCGGGAGGGCCGGGAGAGACCCAGTACTTC.

The rearrangement joins TRBV11-2 to TRBJ1-2; TRBD1 matches 10 bases. Germline CDR1 is SGHAT and CDR2 is FQNNGV. The CDR3 extends over 14 amino acids. V shed 5 bases, J shed 6 bases, and the junction held 6 bases outside the gene matches. CDR3 coding DNA: TGTGCCAGCAGCCGTCGGGACAGGGGTGATGGCTACACCTTC. Its translation: CASSRRDRGDGYTF.

This chain links TRBV30 with TRBJ1-5, with D unclear. The CDR3 is 14 amino acids. V shed 0 bases and J shed 3 bases, with 9 bases lying between them. CDR1 and CDR2 (germline): GTSNPN, SVGIG (reference sequence). CDR3 DNA sequence: TGTGCCTGGAGTGTACTACAGTTCAATCAGCCCCAGCATTTT. It encodes CAWSVLQFNQPQHF.

The CDR3 region is CASSLGVGTGGGAQYF. CDR3 sequence (DNA): TGCGCCAGCAGCTTGGGAGTCGGGACAGGAGGTGGGGCCCAGTACTTC. The rearrangement joins TRBV5-1 to TRBJ2-5, with 8 bases identical to TRBD1. The V gene's germline CDR1 is SGHRS and CDR2 YFSETQ. Unmatched junction bases numbered 13, after V lost 0 bases and J lost 9 bases. The CDR3 loop spans 16 amino acids.

This clone was counted a few times. The genes are TRBV15 and TRBJ2-5; TRBD1 matches 12 bases. The CDR3 loop spans 15 amino acids. V shed 5 bases and J 5 bases; nucleotides not matched to a gene: 6. CDR1 LNHNV and CDR2 YYDKDF come from the germline V gene (reference sequence). The CDR3 DNA reads TGTGCCACCAGCGGGGACAGGGGGCGCGTGGAGACCCAGTACTTC. Protein product: CATSGDRGRVETQYF.

This chain joins TRBV11-2 and TRBJ2-4, with no clear D. The CDR3 has 14 residues. V was clipped by 1 base and J by 0 bases, with 4 bases between them. Germline V gives CDR1 SGHAT, CDR2 FQNNGV. The CDR3 DNA reads TGTGCCAGCAGCTTAGCCGTAGCCAAAAACATTCAGTACTTC. Its protein product is CASSLAVAKNIQYF.

The V gene is TRBV30, the J gene TRBJ1-1; D perhaps matches TRBD1 (5 bases). V was pared by 0 bases and J by 5 bases, with 13 bases between. The CDR3 extends over 14 amino acids. Germline CDR1 and CDR2: GTSNPN and SVGIG (reference sequence). CDR3 sequence: CAWSVNLGGTEAFF. CDR3 sequence (DNA): TGTGCCTGGAGTGTAAATTTGGGGGGAACTGAAGCTTTCTTT.

This chain joins TRBV28 and TRBJ2-7; D perhaps matches TRBD1 (6 bases). Germline V gene lookup returns CDR1 MDHEN and CDR2 SYDVKM. The V and J ends lost 10 bases and 5 bases respectively, with 15 bases between them. This CDR3 has 12 residues. The CDR3 loop is CAIQTGANEQYF. Written as DNA, the CDR3 is TGTGCCATCCAGACAGGAGCCAACGAGCAGTACTTC. Supplemented by reference TRBV28 and TRBJ2-7, the full variable domain reads DVKVTQSSRYLVKRTGEKVFLECVQDMDHENMFWYRQDPGLGLRLIYFSYDVKMKEKGDIPEGYSVSREKKERFSLILESASTNQTSMYLCAIQTGANEQYFGPGTRLTVT.

The chain has TRBV29-1 and TRBJ2-3; possible D gene TRBD1, 5 bases. This CDR3 is 13 amino acids long. Germline values: CDR1 SQVTM, CDR2 ANQGSEA. Trimming removed 7 bases at V and 3 bases at J, with 14 bases between. The CDR3 DNA is TGCAGCGCCGCTTGGGGCCGTACAGATACGCAGTATTTT. Its translation is CSAAWGRTDTQYF.

This sequence joins TRBV14 and TRBJ2-1; TRBD1 agrees at 8 bases. The length of the CDR3 is 15 residues. Trimming took 3 bases from V and 9 from J; bases not matched to a gene: 10. Germline CDR1 reads SGHDN; CDR2 reads FVKESK. The DNA of the CDR3 is TGTGCCAGCAGCCAGATCTGGGACAGGACGACTGAGCAGTTCTTC. This encodes CASSQIWDRTTEQFF.

The genes are TRBV6-1 and TRBJ2-1; no firm D call. CDR3 size: 13 residues. Germline CDR1 and CDR2: MNHNS and SASEGT. Trimming left V 7 bases short and J 4 bases short, with 11 bases between. CDR3: CASMTRQYNEQFF. The CDR3 DNA reads TGTGCCAGCATGACGAGGCAGTACAATGAGCAGTTCTTC.

This chain joins TRBV19 and TRBJ2-3, with D possibly TRBD1 on 6 matching bases. Germline V gives CDR1 LNHDA, CDR2 SQIVND (reference sequence). The CDR3 has 15 amino acids. Trimming took 3 bases from V and 7 from J, leaving 17 bases between them. The CDR3 DNA sequence: TGTGCCAGTAGTATTGGGGGCGAGGGGCCATATACGCAGTATTTT. As protein: CASSIGGEGPYTQYF.

J is TRBJ2-7 and V is TRBV29-1; D call uncertain. This CDR3 is 13 amino acids long. V lost 3 bases and J lost 0, with 9 bases in between. Germline CDR1 reads SQVTM; CDR2 reads ANQGSEA. The chain's CDR3 is CSVERRNSYEQYF. Here the CDR3 DNA reads TGCAGCGTTGAGCGCAGGAACTCCTACGAGCAGTACTTC.

The rearrangement links TRBV30 to TRBJ1-5; a possible D gene is TRBD1 (6 bases). The CDR3 contains 17 residues. Germline CDR1 is GTSNPN and CDR2 is SVGIG (reference sequence). The ends were cut back, 3 bases at V and 4 bases at J, with 22 bases in the middle. CDR3 sequence reads: CAWRQTGGRGRNQPQHF. CDR3 bases: TGTGCCTGGAGACAAACCGGGGGCCGGGGACGGAATCAGCCCCAGCATTTT.

The chain joins TRBV4-3 to TRBJ2-5; the D is unclear. CDR1 is LGHNA and CDR2 is YSLEER in the germline V gene. Deletions cut 4 bases from V and 4 bases from J, with 10 bases between. CDR3 length equals 13 residues. CDR3 DNA sequence: TGCGCCAGCAGCCCGAGCCGCAGAGAGACCCAGTACTTC. It is translated as CASSPSRRETQYF.

V and J are TRBV14 and TRBJ1-1; D is unclear. The V gene's germline CDR1 is SGHDN and CDR2 FVKESK. Trimming shortened V by 4 bases and J by 5 bases, and 11 bases separated the two germline ends. This CDR3 spans 13 amino acids. The chain's CDR3 is CASSRIVGTEAFF. The CDR3 DNA sequence: TGTGCCAGCAGCCGAATTGTAGGGACTGAAGCTTTCTTT.